One sample yielded the 19 T cell receptor beta chains listed below, sequenced in a study of T cell responses to AZD1222 COVID-19 vaccine. Using immunoSEQ multiplex PCR, the repertoire was profiled, and TCRdb retains in-frame clones only, with some absent. The table shows approximately 150,000 clones, with approximately 89% occurring only once. The sample in question was peripheral blood, obtained on day 0 of AZD1222 vaccination. The receptors here all came from an adult in good health.

This chain joins TRBV27 and TRBJ2-7; D ambiguous. The CDR3 consists of 14 residues. V lost 5 bases to trimming and J lost 0 bases, with 11 bases between them. CDR1 is MNHEY, CDR2 SMNVEV, per germline (reference sequence). CDR3 bases: TGTGCCAGCAGTCTCGGGCCCCGCTCCTACGAGCAGTACTTC. The encoded protein is CASSLGPRSYEQYF.

The chain recombines TRBV7-3 with TRBJ2-3; no definite D call. The CDR3 loop spans 15 amino acids. From germline, CDR1 is SGHTA and CDR2 FQGTGA. Trimming took off 5 bases at V and 4 bases at J, with 16 bases between the two ends. The DNA of the CDR3 is TGTGCCAGCAGCCCCCTCGGCCCGGCTCCAGATACGCAGTATTTT. This codes for CASSPLGPAPDTQYF.

The chain recombines TRBV12-1 with TRBJ2-7; TRBD1 is the table's D call and was not checked against the DNA. TRBV12-1 is a documented pseudogene. This CDR3 spans 14 amino acids. The CDR3 reads CASSFEPPSYEQYF. CDR3 bases: TGTGCCAGCAGCTTTGAACCACCCAGCTACGAGCAGTACTTC.

The V and J genes are TRBV7-3 and TRBJ2-2; the D is unclear. The V end was cut by 4 bases, the J end by 7 bases, with 13 bases between. Germline V gene data show CDR1 as SGHTA and CDR2 as FQGTGA. This CDR3 comprises 14 residues. In nucleotides, the CDR3 is TGTGCCAGCAGCTCGGCCCTCCCAGGCGGGGAGCTGTTTTTT. Translated: CASSSALPGGELFF.

This chain uses TRBV7-9 with TRBJ1-1; TRBD1 matches 8 bases. Germline V gives CDR1 SEHNR, CDR2 FQNEAQ (reference sequence). V was clipped by 5 bases and J by 4 bases; unmatched bases: 6. CDR3 length equals 14 residues. The CDR3 is CASSLQTGGTEAFF. DNA of the CDR3: TGTGCCAGCAGCCTTCAAACAGGGGGCACTGAAGCTTTCTTT.

The genes are TRBV9 and TRBJ2-1; 11 bases fit TRBD2. Germline lookup yields CDR1 SGDLS and CDR2 YYNGEE. The CDR3 has 16 residues. With 3 bases clipped from V and 2 bases from J, the junction kept 4 bases outside the gene matches. CDR3 DNA: TGTGCCAGCAGCGAAACTAGCGGGAGAGCCTACAATGAGCAGTTCTTC. This gives the protein CASSETSGRAYNEQFF. The full variable domain, its missing parts supplied by reference TRBV9 and TRBJ2-1, is DSGVTQTPKHLITATGQRVTLRCSPRSGDLSVYWYQQSLDQGLQFLIQYYNGEERAKGNILERFSAQQFPDLHSELNLSSLELGDSALYFCASSETSGRAYNEQFFGPGTRLTVL.

The chain carries TRBV7-2 and TRBJ2-3, with a possible D match to TRBD1 (6 bases). Germline CDR1 is SGHTA and CDR2 is FQGNSA. CDR3 length: 16 residues. V was pared by 5 bases and J by 3 bases, with 18 bases between. This CDR3 is CASSPNRVWRTDTQYF. The CDR3 DNA reads as TGTGCCAGCAGCCCCAACAGGGTTTGGAGGACAGATACGCAGTATTTT.

This sequence joins TRBV5-4 and TRBJ2-3; no reliable D call. Trimming took off 4 bases at V and 2 bases at J, with 14 bases between the two ends. The V gene's germline CDR1 is SGHNT and CDR2 YYREEE (reference sequence). CDR3 length: 15 amino acids. This chain's CDR3 is CASSLSPSATDTQYF. The CDR3, as DNA: TGTGCCAGCAGCCTGTCACCGAGTGCCACAGATACGCAGTATTTT.

The chain joins TRBV4-3 to TRBJ1-3, with D tentatively TRBD1 (5 bases). Germline V gene data show CDR1 as LGHNA and CDR2 as YSLEER. V dropped 4 bases and J dropped 1 base, with 14 bases sitting between them. The CDR3 is made up of 16 amino acids. Here the CDR3 reads CASSRTWGRSGNTIYF. The CDR3 DNA reads as TGCGCCAGCAGCCGAACCTGGGGACGGTCTGGAAACACCATATATTTT.

The V and J genes are TRBV4-2 and TRBJ1-2; D not certain. Germline V gene data show CDR1 as LGHNA and CDR2 as YNFKEQ. This CDR3 is built from 14 residues. The V end lost 1 base, the J end lost 7 bases, and 13 bases lay between the germline ends. The CDR3 spells CASSQAGAVGGYTF. DNA of the CDR3: TGTGCCAGCAGCCAAGCAGGCGCGGTTGGTGGCTACACCTTC.

In this sample, this clone turned up once. This chain connects TRBV10-3 to TRBJ2-1; possible D gene TRBD2, 6 bases. There are 13 residues in the CDR3. Trimming stripped 2 bases from V and 7 bases from J, with 9 bases between. CDR1 ENHRY and CDR2 SYGVKD come from the germline V gene. The DNA for the CDR3 is TGTGCCATCAGTGAGGGAGGGAGGAATGAGCAGTTCTTC. Translating it yields CAISEGGRNEQFF.

V and J are TRBV5-4 and TRBJ1-4; 8 bases agree with TRBD1. Germline assignment: CDR1 SGHNT and CDR2 YYREEE (reference sequence). This CDR3 has 16 amino acids. Trimming at V came to 0 bases and at J to 3 bases, leaving 4 bases not matched to a gene. The DNA of the CDR3 is TGTGCCAGCAGCTTGGCAGGGGGCACGTCTAATGAAAAACTGTTTTTT. The encoded protein is CASSLAGGTSNEKLFF.

V gene TRBV9 combines with J gene TRBJ1-2; 7 positions agree with TRBD1. The CDR3 is 14 residues long. V gave up 6 bases and J gave up 0 bases; unmatched junction bases: 5. In germline, CDR1 is SGDLS, CDR2 YYNGEE. The CDR3 spells CASTRDSTNYGYTF. DNA of the CDR3: TGTGCCAGCACCCGGGACAGCACTAACTATGGCTACACCTTC.

Only a few counts were recorded for this clone. V is TRBV6-5 and J is TRBJ2-7; TRBD1 is a possible D gene (5 bases). Trimming cost V 10 bases and J 6 bases, with 25 bases left between them. In germline, CDR1 is MNHEY, CDR2 SVGAGI. The CDR3 extends over 15 amino acids. The CDR3 loop is CATSPLGHSQTEQYF. The CDR3, as DNA: TGTGCCACCTCTCCCCTTGGACACTCTCAGACCGAGCAGTACTTC.

The chain joins TRBV4-3 to TRBJ2-3, with D perhaps TRBD2 (6 bases). Trimming pared 1 base from V and 1 base from J, leaving 12 bases between. Germline CDR1 reads LGHNA; CDR2 reads YSLEER. This CDR3 has 16 amino acids. The CDR3 DNA reads TGCGCCAGCAGCCAAGCTAGCGCCTCTGGCACAGATACGCAGTATTTT. Amino acids: CASSQASASGTDTQYF.

The chain uses TRBV7-9 and TRBJ2-2; 7 positions match TRBD2. The junction had 6 bases not matched to a gene; V was cut back by 2 bases and J by 6 bases. CDR3 length equals 15 residues. CDR1 is SEHNR and CDR2 is FQNEAQ in the germline V gene (reference sequence). This chain's CDR3 is CASSLQAGVAGELFF. CDR3 DNA: TGTGCCAGCAGCTTACAGGCGGGAGTCGCCGGGGAGCTGTTTTTT. The full variable domain, in which reference TRBV7-9 and TRBJ2-2 provide the parts outside the CDR3, is DTGVSQNPRHKITKRGQNVTFRCDPISEHNRLYWYRQTLGQGPEFLTYFQNEAQLEKSRLLSDRFSAERPKGSFSTLEIQRTEQGDSAMYLCASSLQAGVAGELFFGEGSRLTVL.

The chain couples TRBV12-3 or TRBV12-4 to TRBJ1-2; D is unclear. The CDR3 has 12 amino acids. V was clipped by 5 bases and J by 2 bases, with 6 bases between them. The CDR3 region has the DNA TGTGCCAGCAGTCCTAACAACTATGGCTACACCTTC. Amino acid sequence: CASSPNNYGYTF.

V usage is TRBV5-6 and J usage is TRBJ2-7, with D possibly called TRBD1 or TRBD2 (5 bases each). V lost 0 bases to trimming and J lost 2 bases, with 15 bases between them. The length of the CDR3 is 16 residues. Germline lookup yields CDR1 SGHDT and CDR2 YYEEEE. Here the CDR3 reads CASSLVKRDGAYEQYF. DNA of the CDR3: TGTGCCAGCAGCTTGGTTAAAAGGGACGGTGCCTACGAGCAGTACTTC.

The CDR3: CASSVEVRTDYGYTF. DNA of the CDR3: TGTGCCAGCAGCGTAGAGGTCCGGACGGACTATGGCTACACCTTC. The genes are TRBV9 and TRBJ1-2; D is unresolved. Germline V gene data show CDR1 as SGDLS and CDR2 as YYNGEE. The CDR3 is made up of 15 amino acids. V shed 0 bases and J shed 3 bases, with 12 bases lying between them.